This T cell receptor (beta chain) is from a study of STAT5B mutations in CD4+ large granular lymphocyte leukemia (dated 2022 in TCRdb). A note on the overall study: Among the healthy controls, the CDR3 'QG' motif was associated with a particular HLA allele. Flow cytometry on FACSCanto II or FACSVerse confirmed that purified fractions exceeded 95% purity among lymphocytes. TCRbeta repertoires of CD4+ T-cell large granular lymphocyte leukemia patients were compared with those of healthy blood donors. The investigation overall reported the following: Main leukemic clonotypes were private to each patient, although roughly 26% of the main leukemic clonotypes were found at low frequency in the non-leukemic repertoires of other patients. Compared with healthy CD4+ repertoires, CD4-sorted patient repertoires appeared more clonal, and this difference remained even after the putative leukemic clones were removed. Enrichment of TRBV06-family usage was observed among the top patient clones (8/27) relative to healthy controls (2/35). Data were not HLA-matched; higher clonality in CD4+ versus CD8+ T-LGLL could reflect the relatively small sample size.

This clone was seen more than once but under ten times. Its antigen has not been determined. One base away there is no much larger clone; base qualities are not given. The immunoSEQ assay at survey resolution was applied to genomic DNA for sequencing of TCRbeta rearrangements. The original pipeline was this. A lowest detectable productive clonotype frequency of 2.59 x 10-5 was observed in the TCR sequencing data. Only productive TCRbeta rearrangements, meaning sequences that were complete and in-frame, were kept for the analyses. Clonality for each sample was calculated as Simpson clonality in the immunoSEQ Analyzer version 3.0. Clones were grouped by frequency into very rare, small, medium, large (1-20%) or hyperexpanded (>20%) categories. Generation probabilities were estimated with OLGA 1.2.3, V-gene circos plots were generated with VDJtools, specificities were searched for in VDJdb, and CDR3 motifs were identified with GLIPH. Here the immuneACCESS table is served through TCRdb, limited to in-frame sequences with V and J called. Missing clones are a known gap in these copies; in checked studies unresolved V genes cover under half, and the rest lacks a known reason. V, J and clone size reflect that table, while D and trimming were determined from the DNA. This sample has 25,000 to 35,000 clones in its table, and 60% to 80% of those were observed once. The top ten clonotypes cover approximately 0.29% of the sample.

The germline V gene sets CDR1 to MNHNS and CDR2 to SASEGT. The CDR3 goes from the cysteine to the phenylalanine over 14 residues. Of all the DNA, just the CDR3 is kept, 42 bases in frame from base 1. Relative to germline, V is 4 bases shorter and J is 2 bases shorter, with 9 bases between their ends. Buffy coats from over 35 blood donors, supplied by the Finnish Red Cross blood service, were used as healthy controls. All TCR-sequenced material derived from peripheral blood: patient blood samples and healthy donor buffy coats. Ficoll-Hypaque gradient centrifugation was used to isolate peripheral blood mononuclear cells. For the healthy controls, CD4+ cells were obtained from buffy coats by magnetic purification. Genomic DNA was extracted using the Gentra Puregene Cell and Tissue kit, and a Qubit 2.0 fluorometer was used to quantify it.

This sequence was found in a human donor in good health. Sequenced: CD4+ T cells from blood buffy coats. This receptor chain uses TRBV6-1 and TRBJ1-5, with the D gene uncertain. The sequence in DNA is TGTGCCAGCAGTGGGCAGCGGGGCAATCAGCCCCAGCATTTT. Its translation reads: CASSGQRGNQPQHF.